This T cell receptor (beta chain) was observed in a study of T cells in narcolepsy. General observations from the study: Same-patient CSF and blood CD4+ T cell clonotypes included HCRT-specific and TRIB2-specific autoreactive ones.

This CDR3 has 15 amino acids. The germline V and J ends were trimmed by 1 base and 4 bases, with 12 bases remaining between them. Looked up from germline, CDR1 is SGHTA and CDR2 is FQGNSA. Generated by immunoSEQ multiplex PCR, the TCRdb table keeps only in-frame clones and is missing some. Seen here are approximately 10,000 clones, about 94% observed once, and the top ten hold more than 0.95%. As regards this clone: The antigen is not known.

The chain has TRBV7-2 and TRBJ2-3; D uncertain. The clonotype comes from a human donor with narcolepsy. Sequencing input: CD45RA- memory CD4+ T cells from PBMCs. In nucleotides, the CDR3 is TGTGCCAGCAGCTTAGACGTGGCTAGGCCAGATACGCAGTATTTT. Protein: CASSLDVARPDTQYF.